Listed below are T cell receptor beta chains from one sample, sequenced in a study of cytomegalovirus exposure and HLA in healthy donors. TCRdb's copy holds only in-frame clones and misses some; the assay was immunoSEQ multiplex PCR. The sample lists around 150,000 clones; roughly 70% were seen once. Input material: PBMCs. The receptors come from a woman aged 30 to 39 in good health and CMV-seronegative. The CDR3 runs from the conserved cysteine through the conserved F or W. D genes are given only for firm matches. A row's size may be missing; if present it is once, few, many or a size class.

D,V,size,J,CDR3,DNA
-,TRBV6-6,-,TRBJ2-5,CASSLQAGLGAETQYF,TGTGCCAGCAGTTTGCAAGCCGGCCTGGGCGCAGAGACCCAGTACTTC
TRBD1,TRBV6-6,-,TRBJ1-2,CASTNWGQGSYYGYTF,TGTGCCAGCACCAATTGGGGACAGGGAAGTTACTATGGCTACACCTTC
-,TRBV19,-,TRBJ1-2,CASSLQGRDYGYTF,TGTGCCAGTAGCCTACAGGGACGGGACTATGGCTACACCTTC
TRBD2,TRBV19,-,TRBJ2-7,CASSWIAGGEQYF,TGTGCCAGTAGTTGGATAGCGGGAGGCGAGCAGTACTTC
-,TRBV30,few,TRBJ1-6,CAWSVGTNNSPLHF,TGTGCCTGGAGTGTAGGGACTAATAATTCACCCCTCCACTTT
-,TRBV13,few,TRBJ2-7,CASSLPGGSYEQYF,TGTGCCAGCAGCTTACCAGGAGGGTCCTACGAGCAGTACTTC
-,TRBV15,once,TRBJ2-1,CATSSMQGGDEQFF,TGTGCCACCAGCAGCATGCAGGGTGGGGATGAGCAGTTCTTC
TRBD1,TRBV4-1,-,TRBJ2-4,CASSQPAGTGAKNIQYF,TGCGCCAGCAGCCAACCCGCCGGGACAGGGGCCAAAAACATTCAGTACTTC
TRBD2,TRBV6-1,once,TRBJ2-5,CASSESSGGAETQYF,TGTGCCAGCAGTGAATCTAGCGGGGGGGCCGAGACCCAGTACTTC
-,TRBV7-9,-,TRBJ2-2,CASSLGPRQWHTGELFF,TGTGCCAGCAGCTTAGGGCCCCGACAGTGGCACACCGGGGAGCTGTTTTTT
-,TRBV7-2,once,TRBJ1-5,CASSLRGNQPQHF,TGTGCCAGCAGCTTAAGGGGGAATCAGCCCCAGCATTTT